The rows below give T cell receptor beta chains drawn from one sample of a study of shared clonotypes between healthy human individuals. TCRdb keeps only in-frame clones here, not all; method: immunoSEQ multiplex PCR. The data contain 2 million to 3 million clones, approximately 93% of them seen just once; the ten biggest clones take up 0.36%. Sequencing input: naive CD4+ T cells from PBMCs. The receptors were gathered from a man younger than 35 in good health. Some clones in this sample may be carry-over from other donors' samples. Each CDR3 is given with its conserved first and last residue. The D gene is left open where the match is weak.

d_gene	v_gene	j_gene	CDR3aa
NA	TRBV7-9	TRBJ1-5	CASSPAGNQPQHF
NA	TRBV29-1	TRBJ2-5	CSVGGSTETQYF
TRBD1	TRBV18	TRBJ1-4	CASSPGTGDEKLFF
NA	TRBV30	TRBJ2-3	CAWSDRRSPDTQYF
TRBD2	TRBV7-2	TRBJ2-7	CASSLAGLADHYEQYF
NA	TRBV7-9	TRBJ2-7	CASSIRGKTYEQYF
NA	TRBV7-2	TRBJ2-5	CASTRGTIETQYF
NA	TRBV28	TRBJ1-2	CASSLTPPGTYGYTF
NA	TRBV7-9	TRBJ1-5	CASSLGRINQPQHF
TRBD2	TRBV28	TRBJ2-7	CASSDGLADRYEQYF
NA	TRBV10-2	TRBJ2-2	CASRLPLDPSTGELFF
NA	TRBV19	TRBJ1-1	CASSAPGMGTEAFF
NA	TRBV27	TRBJ2-7	CASSPLRGEQYF
NA	TRBV4-2	TRBJ2-7	CASSPRRGSAHEQYF
TRBD2	TRBV27	TRBJ2-5	CASSVAGGFIETQYF
NA	TRBV25-1	TRBJ1-3	CASSPRDGVSGNTIYF
NA	TRBV2	TRBJ2-7	CASRKTGYEQYF
TRBD2	TRBV5-1	TRBJ2-3	CASSSRLAGLPDTQYF
TRBD1	TRBV9	TRBJ2-7	CASSVDQGAPGLSSYEQYF
NA	TRBV27	TRBJ1-2	CASSLLRTGYGYTF
NA	TRBV2	TRBJ2-5	CATGKDRHQETQYF
NA	TRBV5-1	TRBJ2-5	CASSLRTSQETQYF
TRBD1	TRBV4-1	TRBJ2-5	CASSQGWAGGVGETQYF
NA	TRBV7-9	TRBJ2-7	CASSPTGDEQYF
NA	TRBV28	TRBJ2-7	CASGVYEQYF
TRBD1	TRBV28	TRBJ2-1	CASSSPGGVGYNEQFF
TRBD1	TRBV27	TRBJ2-5	CASSLWTGDPTSLYF
TRBD1	TRBV7-9	TRBJ2-1	CASSWDRQYNEQFF